The source of this T cell receptor beta chain is a study of STAT5B mutations in CD4+ large granular lymphocyte leukemia. Overall study findings and caveats: 8/27 top patient clones versus 2/35 control clones were TRBV06-family. Patient CD4-sorted repertoires stayed more clonal than healthy ones after leukemic-clone removal.

CDR1 DFQATT and CDR2 SNEGSKA come from the germline V gene (reference sequence). The V gene lost 8 bases and the J gene lost 5 bases, with 9 bases spanning the gap. The CDR3 extends over 10 amino acids. Healthy controls were blood donor buffy coats. This clone was counted a single time. No antigen is known for it. Method: immunoSEQ multiplex PCR; TCRdb's copy keeps in-frame clones and lacks some. Found here are some 34,000 clones, approximately 81% of them singletons; the top ten hold roughly 0.31%. This chain joins TRBV20-1 and TRBJ2-5; D not certain. Sequences were obtained from CD4+ T cells from blood buffy coats. This clonotype was obtained from a human donor in good health. As DNA, the CDR3 is TGCAGTTTCAGGTTGGAGACCCAGTACTTC. Translation gives CSFRLETQYF.